This TCR beta chain was observed in a study of memory CD4+ T cells and cytomegalovirus serostatus. Single viable CD3+CD4+CD8-CD45RO+ cells were sorted as the memory CD4+ T cells. Serum IgG to CMV pp150, pp28, p38 and p52 defined serostatus. V dropped 3 bases and J dropped 1 base, with 11 bases sitting between them. CDR3 size: 15 residues. Germline assignment: CDR1 SGDLS and CDR2 YYNGEE. The table came from immunoSEQ multiplex PCR; TCRdb's copy has only in-frame clones and leaves some out. The sample lists under 55,000 clones; 78% were seen once. This clonotype was obtained from an adult in good health and CMV-seronegative. The sample comprised memory CD4+ T cells from blood. The chain couples TRBV9 to TRBJ1-3, with a tentative D call TRBD1 (6 bases). In nucleotides, the CDR3 is TGTGCCAGCAGCGCCACAGGGTTTTCTGGAAACACCATATATTTT. It is translated as CASSATGFSGNTIYF.